The rows below give T cell receptor beta chains drawn from one sample of a study of blood T cell repertoires in COVID-19. The repertoire was sequenced with immunoSEQ multiplex PCR; TCRdb's copy has only in-frame clones and lacks some. Found here are some 160,000 clones, 65% to 80% of them singletons; the top ten hold less than 5.5%. Sequences were obtained from peripheral blood. The source of these receptors is a man aged 60 to 69 with acute or convalescent COVID-19. CDR3s include the opening cysteine and the closing phenylalanine or tryptophan. A D gene is named only where the DNA matches it firmly. Clone size, where shown, is once, few, many, or a class for clones that have expanded.

TRBD2	TRBV9	-	TRBJ2-3	CASSVAFSGSTDTQYF	TGTGCCAGCAGCGTAGCTTTTAGCGGGAGTACAGATACGCAGTATTTT
-	TRBV6-5	-	TRBJ2-7	CASSYSSGVVGGEQYF	TGTGCCAGCAGTTACTCGAGTGGAGTCGTGGGGGGCGAGCAGTACTTC
-	TRBV5-1	-	TRBJ2-3	CASSFGQSRIPDTQYF	TGCGCCAGCAGCTTTGGACAGTCCCGAATACCAGATACGCAGTATTTT
TRBD1	TRBV5-6	-	TRBJ1-6	CASSSTTGANSPLHF	TGTGCCAGCAGCTCCACGACAGGGGCCAATTCACCCCTCCACTTT
TRBD2	TRBV28	few	TRBJ2-4	CASSSKASGREKNIQYF	TGTGCCAGCAGTTCTAAGGCTAGCGGGAGGGAGAAAAACATTCAGTACTTC
-	TRBV5-1	-	TRBJ1-1	CASSLGDTLNTEAFF	TGCGCCAGCAGCTTGGGGGACACCCTGAACACTGAAGCTTTCTTT
-	TRBV12-1	-	TRBJ2-2	CASSFKGQDTGELFF	TGTGCCAGCAGCTTTAAGGGGCAGGACACCGGGGAGCTGTTTTTT
-	TRBV7-9	-	TRBJ2-7	CASSYGTPEQYF	TGTGCCAGCAGCTACGGGACTCCCGAGCAGTACTTC
-	TRBV21-1	-	TRBJ1-6	CASRDRDSPLHF	TGTGCCAGCAGGGACAGGGATTCACCCCTCCACTTT
TRBD2	TRBV5-4	-	TRBJ2-7	CASRLAGGAYEQYF	TGTGCCAGCAGGTTAGCGGGAGGCGCCTACGAGCAGTACTTC
TRBD1	TRBV18	-	TRBJ1-5	CASSPGTGQGQPQHF	TGTGCCAGCTCACCCGGGACAGGGCAGGGTCAGCCCCAGCATTTT
TRBD1	TRBV2	-	TRBJ2-3	CASPEGTATDTQYF	TGTGCCAGCCCCGAGGGGACAGCCACAGATACGCAGTATTTT
TRBD1	TRBV7-9	-	TRBJ1-2	CASSTTGGSYGYTF	TGTGCCAGCAGCACGACAGGGGGTAGCTATGGCTACACCTTC
-	TRBV24-1	many	TRBJ2-3	CATNPGGGKTDTQYF	TGTGCCACCAACCCGGGTGGGGGGAAAACAGATACGCAGTATTTT
-	TRBV6-5	-	TRBJ1-6	CASQREGSSPLHF	TGTGCCAGCCAGCGGGAGGGTAGTTCACCCCTCCACTTT
TRBD2	TRBV2	-	TRBJ2-1	CASRETSGGYNEQFF	TGTGCCAGCAGGGAGACTAGCGGGGGTTACAATGAGCAGTTCTTC
-	TRBV30	medium-sized	TRBJ1-2	CAGSTNYGYTF	TGTGCCGGCAGTACTAACTATGGCTACACCTTC
-	TRBV5-1	-	TRBJ2-1	CASSFDSTYNEQFF	TGCGCCAGCAGCTTTGACAGTACCTACAATGAGCAGTTCTTC
TRBD1	TRBV25-1	-	TRBJ1-1	CASSPGGNTEAFF	TGTGCCAGCAGCCCAGGGGGGAACACTGAAGCTTTCTTT
TRBD1	TRBV3-1/TRBV3-2	-	TRBJ2-7	CASSRQGARDEQYF	TGTGCCAGCAGCCGACAGGGGGCTAGGGACGAGCAGTACTTC
TRBD2	TRBV28	-	TRBJ2-7	CASTLAGMSYEQYF	TGTGCCAGCACTTTAGCGGGAATGTCCTACGAGCAGTACTTC
-	TRBV11-2	-	TRBJ2-2	CASSLEPFPGPGELFF	TGTGCCAGCAGCTTAGAACCATTCCCAGGCCCCGGGGAGCTGTTTTTT
TRBD2	TRBV5-4	few	TRBJ2-7	CASGTSSEQYF	TGTGCCAGCGGGACTAGTTCCGAGCAGTACTTC
TRBD2	TRBV18	-	TRBJ2-7	CASSPPARGRDEQYF	TGTGCCAGCTCACCACCCGCACGCGGGAGGGACGAGCAGTACTTC
TRBD1	TRBV7-2	-	TRBJ1-3	CASSLTTGGYTIYF	TGTGCCAGCAGCTTAACAACAGGGGGATACACCATATATTTT
TRBD2	TRBV20-1	-	TRBJ2-1	CSASVDGRSYNEQFF	TGCAGTGCTAGTGTCGACGGGAGGTCCTACAATGAGCAGTTCTTC
-	TRBV14	medium-sized	TRBJ2-1	CASSQEARNEQFF	TGTGCCAGCAGCCAAGAGGCCCGTAATGAGCAGTTCTTC
-	TRBV12-5	-	TRBJ2-5	CASGLGQDGTQYF	TGTGCTAGTGGTTTGGGGCAGGATGGGACCCAGTACTTC
TRBD1	TRBV7-2	-	TRBJ2-1	CASRQGAYNEQFF	TGTGCCAGCCGGCAGGGGGCCTACAATGAGCAGTTCTTC
-	TRBV10-1	once	TRBJ2-1	CASSEGGSASSYNEQFF	TGCGCCAGCAGTGAGGGAGGGAGCGCCAGCTCCTACAATGAGCAGTTCTTC
-	TRBV9	-	TRBJ2-3	CASSVVGLGEGTDTQYF	TGTGCCAGCAGCGTAGTGGGGCTTGGGGAGGGCACAGATACGCAGTATTTT
TRBD1	TRBV11-2	-	TRBJ2-3	CASSTGTADTQYF	TGTGCCAGCAGCACAGGGACAGCAGATACGCAGTATTTT
-	TRBV27	-	TRBJ2-1	CASSLPGQQNYNEQFF	TGTGCCAGCAGTTTACCAGGACAGCAGAATTACAATGAGCAGTTCTTC
-	TRBV5-1	many	TRBJ2-7	CASSWTAYEQYF	TGCGCCAGCAGCTGGACAGCGTACGAGCAGTACTTC
TRBD2	TRBV27	-	TRBJ2-1	CASSLLIWGGSYNEQFF	TGTGCCAGCAGTTTATTGATCTGGGGGGGATCCTACAATGAGCAGTTCTTC
-	TRBV9	-	TRBJ2-3	CASSVMGGGPDTQYF	TGTGCCAGCAGCGTCATGGGAGGCGGGCCAGATACGCAGTATTTT
-	TRBV2	-	TRBJ1-2	CASSVRPGSYTF	TGTGCCAGCAGTGTCCGCCCAGGGAGCTACACCTTC
TRBD1	TRBV5-4	-	TRBJ1-2	CASSFEGQGAQGYTF	TGTGCCAGCAGCTTTGAGGGACAGGGGGCGCAAGGCTACACCTTC
TRBD2	TRBV5-1	-	TRBJ2-3	CASSLGLAGDTDTQYF	TGCGCCAGCAGCTTGGGACTAGCGGGGGACACAGATACGCAGTATTTT
TRBD2	TRBV30	-	TRBJ2-7	CAWSVRAGRVGSYEQYF	TGTGCCTGGAGTGTCCGAGCGGGACGGGTAGGGTCCTACGAGCAGTACTTC
TRBD1	TRBV4-1	-	TRBJ1-5	CASSHLTGGDQPQHF	TGCGCCAGCAGCCACTTAACAGGGGGCGATCAGCCCCAGCATTTT
TRBD2	TRBV29-1	-	TRBJ2-1	CSVAGLAGVGEQFF	TGCAGCGTTGCGGGACTAGCGGGAGTCGGTGAGCAGTTCTTC
-	TRBV2	-	TRBJ1-1	CASSGTGHTEAFF	TGTGCCAGCAGTGGAACAGGGCATACTGAAGCTTTCTTT
TRBD2	TRBV6-5	-	TRBJ2-7	CASGTSGPHEQYF	TGTGCCAGCGGGACTAGCGGTCCCCACGAGCAGTACTTC
-	TRBV19	-	TRBJ1-6	CASSNPRQDSPLHF	TGTGCCAGTAGTAACCCTCGACAGGATTCACCCCTCCACTTT
TRBD1	TRBV6-5	few	TRBJ1-5	CASSPGQGNQPQHF	TGTGCCAGCAGTCCGGGACAGGGGAATCAGCCCCAGCATTTT
-	TRBV19	-	TRBJ2-5	CASSPPDRFQETQYF	TGTGCCAGTAGCCCACCGGACAGATTCCAAGAGACCCAGTACTTC